Presented here are 27 T cell receptor beta chains from one specimen sequenced in a study of cytomegalovirus exposure and HLA in healthy donors. PCR involved 60 Vbeta and 13 Jbeta primers. Only in-frame clones appear in the TCRdb table, and some are missing; sequencing was by immunoSEQ multiplex PCR. The sample carries around 110,000 clones, about 76% recorded once. Material: PBMCs. All receptors derive from a woman under 40 in good health and CMV-seronegative.

This rearrangement joins TRBV6-1 to TRBJ2-5; the match to TRBD1 covers 9 bases. V dropped 6 bases and J dropped 5; count of bases not matched to a gene: 7. Germline V gene lookup returns CDR1 MNHNS and CDR2 SASEGT. This CDR3 region has 14 residues. The CDR3 protein is CASSANRGRETQYF. The DNA of the CDR3 is TGTGCCAGCAGCGCCAACAGGGGGCGGGAGACCCAGTACTTC.

The rearrangement uses TRBV19 and TRBJ2-5; 8 bases match TRBD1. The CDR3 totals 15 residues. Germline loops: CDR1 LNHDA, CDR2 SQIVND (reference sequence). V was clipped by 7 bases and J by 5 bases; unmatched bases: 12. CDR3 sequence (DNA): TGTGCCAGTATGCAGGCGCAGGGGGCGAGGGAGACCCAGTACTTC. Amino acids: CASMQAQGARETQYF. The full variable domain, in which reference TRBV19 and TRBJ2-5 provide the parts outside the CDR3, is DGGITQSPKYLFRKEGQNVTLSCEQNLNHDAMYWYRQDPGQGLRLIYYSQIVNDFQKGDIAEGYSVSREKKESFPLTVTSAQKNPTAFYLCASMQAQGARETQYFGPGTRLLVL.

This sequence joins TRBV27 and TRBJ2-1, with TRBD2 matching 10 bases. CDR1 MNHEY and CDR2 SMNVEV come from the germline V gene (reference sequence). V gave up 4 bases and J gave up 8 bases; unmatched junction bases: 14. CDR3 length: 17 residues. Here the CDR3 DNA reads TGTGCCAGCAGTTCGACAGCCGGGACTAGCGTCAGGGATGAGCAGTTCTTC. It yields the protein CASSSTAGTSVRDEQFF.

V usage is TRBV19 and J usage is TRBJ1-1, with 7 bases aligning to TRBD1. The V gene's germline CDR1 is LNHDA and CDR2 SQIVND (reference sequence). Germline trimming cut 8 bases from V and 3 bases from J; bases unmatched to any gene: 9. This CDR3 has 14 amino acids. The CDR3 sequence: CASGRQGADTEAFF. The CDR3 region has the DNA TGTGCCAGTGGGAGACAGGGAGCGGACACTGAAGCTTTCTTT.

This chain links TRBV7-2 with TRBJ1-5; 7 bases agree with TRBD1. Germline-derived CDR1 and CDR2 are SGHTA and FQGNSA. CDR3 size: 14 residues. V was pared by 5 bases and J by 4 bases, with 5 bases of the junction left unmatched. The chain's CDR3 is CASSPDRTNQPQHF. CDR3 nucleotides: TGTGCCAGCAGCCCGGACAGGACGAATCAGCCCCAGCATTTT.

The chain uses TRBV7-2 and TRBJ2-3, with TRBD1 matching over 7 bases. This CDR3 region has 18 residues. V was pared by 1 base and J by 2 bases, with 12 bases of the junction left unmatched. Germline CDR1 reads SGHTA; CDR2 reads FQGNSA. CDR3 sequence reads: CASSLVGPGQTSTDTQYF. The CDR3 DNA follows: TGTGCCAGCAGCTTAGTGGGTCCGGGACAGACCTCCACAGATACGCAGTATTTT.

The chain combines TRBV18 with TRBJ2-2; D possibly corresponds to TRBD1 (6 bases). This CDR3 comprises 14 residues. The germline V and J ends were trimmed by 2 bases and 7 bases, with 11 bases remaining between them. Germline-derived CDR1 and CDR2 are KGHSH and LQKENI. The CDR3 sequence is CASSPGGADGELFF. The CDR3 DNA reads TGTGCCAGCTCACCAGGGGGCGCAGACGGGGAGCTGTTTTTT. The full variable domain, rest sourced from reference TRBV18 and TRBJ2-2, is NAGVMQNPRHLVRRRGQEARLRCSPMKGHSHVYWYRQLPEEGLKFMVYLQKENIIDESGMPKERFSAEFPKEGPSILRIQQVVRGDSAAYFCASSPGGADGELFFGEGSRLTVL.

In its sample, this clone is medium-sized. V gene TRBV5-1 combines with J gene TRBJ1-1; TRBD1 agrees at 7 bases. J was trimmed by 12 bases and V by 5 bases; bases with no gene match: 13. The germline gives CDR1 SGHRS, CDR2 YFSETQ. This CDR3 contains 13 residues. The CDR3 DNA is TGCGCCAGCAGTCCGGGGTCAGGGGGGACGTCTTTCTTT. It translates to CASSPGSGGTSFF.

The chain joins TRBV19 to TRBJ1-5, with 12 bases aligning to TRBD1. The CDR3 spans 13 residues. V shed 11 bases and J 5 bases; nucleotides not matched to a gene: 4. Germline values: CDR1 LNHDA, CDR2 SQIVND (reference sequence). As DNA, the CDR3 is TGTGCCGCGGGACAGGGGGCATATCAGCCCCAGCATTTT. Its protein is CAAGQGAYQPQHF.

The V gene is TRBV7-2, the J gene TRBJ2-2, with D uncertain. From germline, CDR1 is SGHTA and CDR2 FQGNSA. Deletions cut 4 bases from V and 3 bases from J, with 12 bases between. The CDR3 extends over 15 amino acids. The CDR3 sequence is CASSSSVRDTGELFF. In DNA, the CDR3 is TGTGCCAGCAGCTCCAGTGTACGGGACACCGGGGAGCTGTTTTTT. Full variable domain (outside the CDR3, taken from reference TRBV7-2 and TRBJ2-2): GAGVSQSPSNKVTEKGKDVELRCDPISGHTALYWYRQSLGQGLEFLIYFQGNSAPDKSGLPSDRFSAERTGGSVSTLTIQRTQQEDSAVYLCASSSSVRDTGELFFGEGSRLTVL.

The chain has TRBV4-1 and TRBJ2-7, with TRBD1 matching over 8 bases. J lost 5 bases, V lost 0 bases, and 6 bases had no gene match. This CDR3 spans 15 amino acids. CDR1 MGHRA and CDR2 YSYEKL come from the germline V gene. The CDR3 DNA sequence: TGCGCCAGCAGCCAAGAGCCAGGGGGCTTGGACGAGCAGTACTTC. It encodes CASSQEPGGLDEQYF.

This clone occurred a few times. The CDR3 sequence: CASSLQGPYEQYF. The CDR3 bases are TGTGCCAGCAGTTTGCAGGGCCCCTACGAGCAGTACTTC. This chain joins TRBV28 and TRBJ2-7, with D possibly matching TRBD1 (5 bases). Trimming took off 3 bases at V and 2 bases at J, with 8 bases between the two ends. CDR3 length: 13 amino acids. The germline V gene encodes CDR1 MDHEN and CDR2 SYDVKM.

This clone has a handful of counts. The chain combines TRBV15 with TRBJ1-4; TRBD1 is a possible D gene (5 bases). Germline lookup yields CDR1 LNHNV and CDR2 YYDKDF (reference sequence). CDR3 length: 14 amino acids. Trimming left V 0 bases short and J 8 bases short, with 10 bases between. CDR3 residues: CATSREGLLEKLFF. CDR3 sequence (DNA): TGTGCCACCAGCAGAGAGGGACTTTTGGAAAAACTGTTTTTT.

Only a few counts were recorded for this clone. The genes are TRBV5-6 and TRBJ2-3; the D is unclear. The CDR3 consists of 15 residues. CDR1 and CDR2 (germline): SGHDT, YYEEEE. V dropped 3 bases and J dropped 2 bases, with 13 bases sitting between them. This chain's CDR3 is CASSSIWLVTDTQYF. CDR3 DNA sequence: TGTGCCAGCAGCTCGATTTGGCTAGTCACAGATACGCAGTATTTT.

The J gene is TRBJ2-7, the V gene TRBV21-1; TRBD2, the D gene given by the table, was not confirmed from the DNA. TRBV21-1 corresponds to a pseudogene. CDR3 length: 15 amino acids. CDR3 in DNA: TGTGCCAGCAGGGTAGGGACTAACCCCCCGGACGAGCAGTACTTC. This codes for CASRVGTNPPDEQYF.

Only one count was recorded for this clone. V is TRBV2 and J is TRBJ1-1; possibly TRBD1 for D (5 bases). Trimming stripped 4 bases from V and 1 base from J, with 10 bases between. The CDR3 is 14 residues long. The V gene's germline CDR1 is SNHLY and CDR2 FYNNEI. The CDR3 nucleotides read TGTGCCAGCAGTGGGGCAGGGTCGAACACTGAAGCTTTCTTT. Residues: CASSGAGSNTEAFF.

The chain uses TRBV27 and TRBJ2-4; the D gene is possibly TRBD1 (6 bases). The CDR3 totals 16 residues. In germline, CDR1 is MNHEY, CDR2 SMNVEV (reference sequence). The V end lost 5 bases, the J end lost 0 bases, and 14 bases lay between the germline ends. CDR3 nucleotides: TGTGCCAGCAGTCCCGGGACACCGGTAGCCAAAAACATTCAGTACTTC. Protein product: CASSPGTPVAKNIQYF.

V and J are TRBV4-1 and TRBJ2-5, with D perhaps matching TRBD1 (5 bases). The better agreement between TRBJ2-7 and the DNA end casts doubt on the J call. CDR3 length: 14 residues. Germline CDR1 is MGHRA and CDR2 is YSYEKL. The CDR3 loop reads CASSQLSRADEQYF. In DNA form, the CDR3 reads TGCGCCAGCAGCCAACTGAGCAGGGCGGACGAGCAGTACTTC.

This rearrangement joins TRBV27 to TRBJ2-7, with 12 nucleotides matching TRBD2. Per germline, CDR1 MNHEY and CDR2 SMNVEV (reference sequence). This CDR3 is 15 amino acids long. J lost 5 bases, V lost 3 bases, and 5 bases had no gene match. The CDR3: CASSLTSGSSDEQYF. CDR3 coding DNA: TGTGCCAGCAGTTTGACTAGCGGGAGTTCCGACGAGCAGTACTTC.

The genes are TRBV6-1 and TRBJ1-1, with D possibly matching TRBD1 (5 bases). CDR3 size: 13 residues. Germline loops: CDR1 MNHNS, CDR2 SASEGT. V was shortened by 5 bases and J by 7 bases, with 14 bases between the two germline ends. CDR3 nucleotide sequence: TGTGCCAGCAGTTCCGGGACTCGGTGTGAAGCTTTCTTT. As protein: CASSSGTRCEAFF.

The count of this clone is one. V usage is TRBV7-9 and J usage is TRBJ1-5, with no clear D. V lost 5 bases, J lost 6 bases, and 8 bases lay in between. Germline loops: CDR1 SEHNR, CDR2 FQNEAQ (reference sequence). CDR3 size: 12 residues. Here the CDR3 DNA reads TGTGCCAGCAGCACACCAATTCAGCCCCAGCATTTT. The encoded protein is CASSTPIQPQHF. The variable domain in full, with the rest retrieved from reference TRBV7-9 and TRBJ1-5, is DTGVSQNPRHKITKRGQNVTFRCDPISEHNRLYWYRQTLGQGPEFLTYFQNEAQLEKSRLLSDRFSAERPKGSFSTLEIQRTEQGDSAMYLCASSTPIQPQHFGDGTRLSIL.

The chain carries TRBV19 and TRBJ2-5; a possible D gene is TRBD2 (5 bases). V lost 3 bases to trimming and J lost 2 bases, with 13 bases between them. CDR1 is LNHDA and CDR2 is SQIVND in the germline V gene (reference sequence). CDR3 length equals 15 residues. CDR3 loop: CASSITGIRQETQYF. The CDR3 DNA reads as TGTGCCAGTAGTATTACCGGGATCAGACAAGAGACCCAGTACTTC. The entire variable domain, with the rest obtained from reference TRBV19 and TRBJ2-5, is as follows: DGGITQSPKYLFRKEGQNVTLSCEQNLNHDAMYWYRQDPGQGLRLIYYSQIVNDFQKGDIAEGYSVSREKKESFPLTVTSAQKNPTAFYLCASSITGIRQETQYFGPGTRLLVL.

This clone was observed a handful of times. One end of the junction does not line up with germline, which may come from a read error. The rearrangement joins TRBV7-9 to TRBJ2-7; D perhaps matches TRBD1 (5 bases). The CDR3 is made up of 12 amino acids. The germline gives CDR1 SEHNR, CDR2 FQNEAQ (reference sequence). The CDR3 DNA sequence: TGTTCCAGCAGCCCGGACACCTACGAGCAGTACTTC. Its translation is CSSSPDTYEQYF.

This chain uses TRBV6-1 with TRBJ2-1; D is possibly TRBD1 (6 bases). This CDR3 region has 14 residues. Trimming removed 4 bases from V and 6 bases from J, with 13 bases in between. Germline V gene data show CDR1 as MNHNS and CDR2 as SASEGT. The CDR3 protein is CASSGTQGINEQFF. DNA of the CDR3: TGTGCCAGCAGTGGTACACAGGGTATCAATGAGCAGTTCTTC.

The chain is built from TRBV28 and TRBJ1-4; 7 bases align to TRBD1. Germline V lookup: CDR1 MDHEN, CDR2 SYDVKM. The V and J ends lost 4 bases and 6 bases, in that order; junction bases with no gene match: 5. CDR3 length: 14 amino acids. The CDR3 bases are TGTGCCAGCAGTTCCGGGACAGAATATGAAAAACTGTTTTTT. Amino acids: CASSSGTEYEKLFF.

The rearrangement links TRBV11-3 to TRBJ2-3, with 9 positions matching TRBD2. Germline CDR1 and CDR2: SGHNT and YENEEA. V trimming: 5 bases; J trimming: 4 bases; junction bases outside the gene matches: 7. This CDR3 has 15 amino acids. The CDR3 reads CASSGNSGRADTQYF. The CDR3, as DNA: TGTGCCAGCAGCGGCAATAGCGGGAGAGCAGATACGCAGTATTTT. Full variable domain (outside the CDR3, taken from reference TRBV11-3 and TRBJ2-3): EAGVVQSPRYKIIEKKQPVAFWCNPISGHNTLYWYLQNLGQGPELLIRYENEEAVDDSQLPKDRFSAERLKGVDSTLKIQPAELGDSAVYLCASSGNSGRADTQYFGPGTRLTVL.

This clone came up a few times. V usage is TRBV5-5 and J usage is TRBJ1-1; 7 bases match TRBD1. Trimming at V came to 2 bases and at J to 4 bases, leaving 5 bases not matched to a gene. Looked up from germline, CDR1 is SGHKS and CDR2 is YYEKEE (reference sequence). The CDR3 consists of 14 residues. CDR3: CASSFGTEGTEAFF. In nucleotides, the CDR3 is TGTGCCAGCAGCTTCGGGACAGAAGGCACTGAAGCTTTCTTT.